Here is one T cell receptor beta chain with its context. This sample stems from a study of T cell changes during pregnancy in multiple sclerosis. Repertoires were generated with immunoSEQ multiplex PCR, while TCRdb's copy carries only in-frame clones and drops some. The repertoire holds under 80,000 clones, about nine tenths seen once, with roughly 1.4% in the top ten. Per the germline V gene, CDR1 is MNHEY and CDR2 is SMNVEV (reference sequence). This CDR3 spans 13 amino acids. Trimming removed 5 bases at V and 2 bases at J, with 7 bases between. The chain employs TRBV27 and TRBJ2-1; possible D gene TRBD2, 6 bases. Sample: peripheral blood, taken in the second trimester of pregnancy. This sequence originates from a female donor with multiple sclerosis, enrolled in a pregnancy study. CDR3 coding DNA: TGTGCCAGCAGTCGGACTACCTACAATGAGCAGTTCTTC. Translating gives CASSRTTYNEQFF.